The 17 T cell receptor beta chains below come from one sample, sequenced in a study of blood T cell repertoires in COVID-19. The data were produced by immunoSEQ multiplex PCR, yet TCRdb's version contains in-frame clones alone and is incomplete. The sample contains about 240,000 clones, around nine tenths of which appear only once. The sequencing sample was made of peripheral blood. The receptors shown here come from a woman in her 70s with active or convalescent COVID-19.

The chain employs TRBV5-1 and TRBJ2-7; 7 bases line up with TRBD2. The CDR3 has 13 amino acids. Germline lookup yields CDR1 SGHRS and CDR2 YFSETQ. With 4 bases clipped from V and 4 bases from J, the junction kept 5 bases outside the gene matches. Here the CDR3 reads CASSPTSLYEQYF. The CDR3 DNA reads TGCGCCAGCAGCCCGACTAGCTTATACGAGCAGTACTTC.

V gene TRBV18 combines with J gene TRBJ2-7, with D possibly matching TRBD2 (6 bases). Germline CDR1 and CDR2: KGHSH and LQKENI. The V gene lost 5 bases and the J gene lost 1 base, with 12 bases spanning the gap. CDR3 length: 14 residues. DNA of the CDR3: TGTGCCAGCTCAGAAGGGGCGGGGTCCTACGAGCAGTACTTC. It specifies CASSEGAGSYEQYF.

This chain uses TRBV7-2 with TRBJ2-3; 7 bases agree with TRBD1. This CDR3 has 13 residues. Germline CDR1 and CDR2: SGHTA and FQGNSA. The junction had 4 bases not matched to a gene; V was cut back by 4 bases and J by 6 bases. The chain's CDR3 is CASSSLQGDTQYF. The CDR3 region has the DNA TGTGCCAGCAGCTCTCTACAGGGGGATACGCAGTATTTT.

The chain uses TRBV18 and TRBJ2-1; 9 nucleotides agree with TRBD1. The CDR3 has 17 amino acids. Germline-derived CDR1 and CDR2 are KGHSH and LQKENI. The V gene end was trimmed by 3 bases and the J gene end by 5 bases; junction bases not matched to a gene: 11. The CDR3 nucleotides read TGTGCCAGCTCACCTCTGTGGGGGGGACAGGGAAACAATGAGCAGTTCTTC. Its translation is CASSPLWGGQGNNEQFF. The complete variable domain, with remaining parts taken from reference TRBV18 and TRBJ2-1, reads NAGVMQNPRHLVRRRGQEARLRCSPMKGHSHVYWYRQLPEEGLKFMVYLQKENIIDESGMPKERFSAEFPKEGPSILRIQQVVRGDSAAYFCASSPLWGGQGNNEQFFGPGTRLTVL.

The genes are TRBV7-8 and TRBJ1-4; possible D gene TRBD1, 5 bases. Germline lookup yields CDR1 SGHVS and CDR2 FQNEAQ. V lost 5 bases, J lost 8 bases, and 21 bases lay in between. The CDR3 contains 16 residues. The chain's CDR3 is CASSELSIGGLEKLFF. The CDR3 nucleotides read TGTGCCAGCAGCGAGCTTTCGATCGGGGGTTTAGAAAAACTGTTTTTT.

The rearrangement joins TRBV7-8 to TRBJ2-3, with 8 bases matching TRBD2. The CDR3 totals 16 residues. CDR1 and CDR2 (germline): SGHVS, FQNEAQ. Germline trimming cut 1 base from V and 4 bases from J; bases unmatched to any gene: 7. The CDR3 nucleotides are TGTGCCAGCAGCTTAGATCGGGGGGGCCGTCCAGATACGCAGTATTTT. This codes for CASSLDRGGRPDTQYF.

This clone was counted a single time. V usage is TRBV11-3 and J usage is TRBJ1-1; D remains unclear. This CDR3 is built from 14 residues. Trimming removed 5 bases from V and 1 base from J, with 11 bases in between. The V gene's germline CDR1 is SGHNT and CDR2 YENEEA. The CDR3 here is CASSLNRGNTEAFF. CDR3 in DNA: TGTGCCAGCAGCCTGAATCGGGGGAACACTGAAGCTTTCTTT. The full variable domain, its missing parts supplied by reference TRBV11-3 and TRBJ1-1, is EAGVVQSPRYKIIEKKQPVAFWCNPISGHNTLYWYLQNLGQGPELLIRYENEEAVDDSQLPKDRFSAERLKGVDSTLKIQPAELGDSAVYLCASSLNRGNTEAFFGQGTRLTVV.

In this sample, this clone turned up once. This chain joins TRBV6-2 or TRBV6-3 and TRBJ2-1; TRBD2 aligns across 12 bases. This CDR3 has 19 amino acids. J lost 0 bases, V lost 5 bases, and 11 bases had no gene match. The germline CDR1 and CDR2 sequences are MNHEY and SVGEGT. CDR3 DNA: TGTGCCAGCAGTATTGAACTAGCGGGGGGCCGGAGCTCCTACAATGAGCAGTTCTTC. Its protein is CASSIELAGGRSSYNEQFF.

CDR3 amino acids: CASGTGVSNTEAFF. CDR3 nucleotides: TGTGCCAGCGGCACAGGGGTCTCGAACACTGAAGCTTTCTTT. This chain connects TRBV7-9 to TRBJ1-1, with 7 bases lining up with TRBD1. Trimming cost V 8 bases and J 1 base; bases outside gene matches: 7. CDR1 and CDR2 (germline): SEHNR, FQNEAQ (reference sequence). The CDR3 is made up of 14 amino acids.

The chain combines TRBV18 with TRBJ1-5, with D possibly matching TRBD1 (6 bases). Germline CDR1 reads KGHSH; CDR2 reads LQKENI. CDR3 length: 16 residues. V gave up 4 bases and J gave up 1 base, with 14 bases separating them. The DNA of the CDR3 is TGTGCCAGCTCACGTACGACAGGCGGCAGCAATCAGCCCCAGCATTTT. Its protein is CASSRTTGGSNQPQHF.

V gene TRBV29-1 combines with J gene TRBJ1-5, with 8 bases fitting TRBD1. This CDR3 is 13 amino acids long. V lost 4 bases to trimming and J lost 11 bases; unmatched junction nucleotides: 10. Germline V CDR1 and CDR2: SQVTM, ANQGSEA. The CDR3 reads CSVANPLTGAQHF. CDR3 DNA: TGCAGCGTTGCAAACCCACTGACAGGGGCCCAGCATTTT.

This clone was detected only a few times. V and J are TRBV2 and TRBJ1-5, with a tentative D call TRBD1 (6 bases). Germline CDR1 is SNHLY and CDR2 is FYNNEI. CDR3 length: 14 residues. Trimming shortened V by 6 bases and J by 4 bases, and 13 bases separated the two germline ends. As DNA, the CDR3 is TGTGCCAGCAGCGGAGACAGGAGTAATCAGCCCCAGCATTTT. It yields the protein CASSGDRSNQPQHF.

V and J are TRBV7-3 and TRBJ2-7, with a weak D call TRBD1 (6 bases). This CDR3 is 14 amino acids long. V lost 4 bases, J lost 5 bases, and 15 bases lay in between. Per germline, CDR1 SGHTA and CDR2 FQGTGA. The CDR3 region has the DNA TGTGCCAGCAGCTACATTGGGGGCCGGAACGAGCAGTACTTC. Residues: CASSYIGGRNEQYF.

This clone was seen a single time. The rearrangement uses TRBV20-1 and TRBJ1-1; D ambiguous. Germline V gene lookup returns CDR1 DFQATT and CDR2 SNEGSKA (reference sequence). The germline V and J ends were trimmed by 3 bases and 1 base, with 9 bases remaining between them. This CDR3 spans 13 amino acids. CDR3 protein: CSASGRSNTEAFF. DNA for the CDR3: TGCAGTGCTAGTGGCAGATCGAACACTGAAGCTTTCTTT.

This CDR3 reads CASSYYTRSGNTIYF. CDR3 sequence (DNA): TGTGCCAGCAGTTACTACACCAGGTCCGGAAACACCATATATTTT. The chain has TRBV6-6 and TRBJ1-3; D is ambiguous. The V end lost 1 base, the J end lost 4 bases, and 11 bases lay between the germline ends. The length of the CDR3 is 15 residues. From germline, CDR1 is MNHNY and CDR2 SVGAGI (reference sequence).

V gene TRBV24-1 combines with J gene TRBJ1-5; the match to TRBD1 covers 9 bases. This CDR3 has 16 residues. CDR1 is KGHDR and CDR2 is SFDVKD in the germline V gene. V lost 4 bases, J lost 4 bases, and 7 bases stayed unmatched. Here the CDR3 reads CATSDTVTGGNQPQHF. CDR3 DNA sequence: TGTGCCACCAGTGACACCGTGACAGGGGGTAATCAGCCCCAGCATTTT.

The J gene is TRBJ1-6, the V gene TRBV7-2; D not resolved. This CDR3 is 14 amino acids long. Looked up from germline, CDR1 is SGHTA and CDR2 is FQGNSA. V was pared by 6 bases and J by 6 bases, with 12 bases between. The CDR3 DNA follows: TGTGCCAGCAGACTAGAAGGGCGTAATTCACCCCTCCACTTT. This encodes CASRLEGRNSPLHF.